This T cell receptor beta chain was sequenced for a study of response to subunit inactivated influenza vaccine. CDR1 is SGHAT and CDR2 is FQNNGV in the germline V gene. The trim removed 0 bases at V and 6 bases at J, leaving 5 bases unmatched. This CDR3 is built from 15 residues. This clonotype was observed at least ten times. What it binds is unknown. One entry per CDR3 protein, called by TCRdb with MiXCR from the RT-PCR reads. The repertoire includes 150,000 or so distinct CDR3 sequences, approximately 11% of them detected once, and 35% to 40% sits in the top ten. Study findings and constraints: Authors suggested each seasonal influenza vaccination recruits few new T cells.

The receptor was derived from a man aged 50 to 69 who received an inactivated influenza vaccine. The rearrangement uses TRBV11-2 and TRBJ2-1, with 7 positions matching TRBD1. The sequencing here drew on CD8+ T cells sorted from PBMCs, taken roughly 24 months after vaccination. The CDR3 DNA is TGTGCCAGCAGCTTAGATCTAACAGGGGTCAATGAGCAGTTCTTC. Its translation is CASSLDLTGVNEQFF.